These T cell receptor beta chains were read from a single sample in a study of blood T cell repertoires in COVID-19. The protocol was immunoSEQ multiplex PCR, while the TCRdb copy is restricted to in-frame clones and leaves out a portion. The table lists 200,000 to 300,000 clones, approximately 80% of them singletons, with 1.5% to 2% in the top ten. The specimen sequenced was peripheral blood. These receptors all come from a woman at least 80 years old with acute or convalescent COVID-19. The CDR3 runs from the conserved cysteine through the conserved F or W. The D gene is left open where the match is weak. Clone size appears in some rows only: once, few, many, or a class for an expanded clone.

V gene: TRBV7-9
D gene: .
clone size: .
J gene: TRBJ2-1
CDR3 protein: CASSLGLVNNEQFF
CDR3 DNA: TGTGCCAGCAGCTTAGGGTTAGTAAATAATGAGCAGTTCTTC

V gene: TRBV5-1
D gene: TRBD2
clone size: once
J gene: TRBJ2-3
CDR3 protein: CASSSGLAGSTDTQYF
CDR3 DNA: TGCGCCAGCAGCTCAGGACTAGCGGGCTCCACAGATACGCAGTATTTT

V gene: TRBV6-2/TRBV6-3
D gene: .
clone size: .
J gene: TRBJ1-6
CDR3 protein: CASSAPGQRNSPLHF
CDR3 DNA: TGTGCCAGCAGCGCGCCGGGACAAAGGAATTCACCCCTCCACTTT

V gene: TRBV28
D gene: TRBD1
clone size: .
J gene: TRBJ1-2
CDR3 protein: CASSIPGGGGYTF
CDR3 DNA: TGTGCCAGCAGTATCCCAGGGGGTGGTGGCTACACCTTC

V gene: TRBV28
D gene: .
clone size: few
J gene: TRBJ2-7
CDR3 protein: CASSFGGSVGEQYF
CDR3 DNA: TGTGCCAGCAGTTTTGGAGGGAGTGTTGGCGAGCAGTACTTC

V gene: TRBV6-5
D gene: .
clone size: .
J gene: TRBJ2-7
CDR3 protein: CASSYSDGGPSYEQYF
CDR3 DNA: TGTGCCAGCAGTTACTCTGACGGGGGGCCCTCCTACGAGCAGTACTTC

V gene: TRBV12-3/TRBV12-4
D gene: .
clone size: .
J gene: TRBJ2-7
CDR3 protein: CASSLQGRGQYF
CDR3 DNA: TGTGCCAGCAGTTTGCAGGGGAGAGGGCAGTACTTC

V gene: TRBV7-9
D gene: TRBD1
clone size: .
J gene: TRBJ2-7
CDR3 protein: CASSFSPGGNEQYF
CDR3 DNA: TGTGCCAGCAGCTTCAGTCCAGGGGGAAACGAGCAGTACTTC

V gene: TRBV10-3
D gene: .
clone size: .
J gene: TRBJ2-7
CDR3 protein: CAIASVNRSYEQYF
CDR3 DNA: TGTGCCATCGCGAGCGTGAATCGCTCCTACGAGCAGTACTTC

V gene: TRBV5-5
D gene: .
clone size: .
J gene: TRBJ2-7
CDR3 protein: CASSTRTDSYEQYF
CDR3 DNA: TGTGCCAGCAGTACCCGGACAGACTCCTACGAGCAGTACTTC

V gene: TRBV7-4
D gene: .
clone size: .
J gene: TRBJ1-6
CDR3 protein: CASSSAGSELSGRGNSPLHF
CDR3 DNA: TGTGCCAGCAGCTCCGCCGGGTCCGAACTATCGGGACGGGGGAATTCACCCCTCCACTTT

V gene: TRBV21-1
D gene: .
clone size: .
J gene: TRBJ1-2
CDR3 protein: CASSKVGFNGNYGYTF
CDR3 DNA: TGTGCCAGCAGCAAAGTCGGGTTTAACGGGAACTATGGCTACACCTTC

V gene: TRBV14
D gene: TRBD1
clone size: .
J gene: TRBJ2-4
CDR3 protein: CASRAGQGEVGGLAKNIQYF
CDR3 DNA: TGTGCCAGCAGGGCGGGACAGGGGGAGGTTGGAGGCCTAGCCAAAAACATTCAGTACTTC

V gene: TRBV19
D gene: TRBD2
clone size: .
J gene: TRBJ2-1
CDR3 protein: CASSITWGLGTYNEQFF
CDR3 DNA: TGTGCCAGTAGTATAACATGGGGACTAGGAACCTACAATGAGCAGTTCTTC

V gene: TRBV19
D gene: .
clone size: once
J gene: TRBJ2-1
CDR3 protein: CASRGANYNEQFF
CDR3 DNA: TGTGCCAGTAGGGGGGCCAACTACAATGAGCAGTTCTTC

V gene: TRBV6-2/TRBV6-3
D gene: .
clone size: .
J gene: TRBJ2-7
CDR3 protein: CASSLGGTDYEQYF
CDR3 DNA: TGTGCCAGCAGCCTAGGGGGTACCGACTACGAGCAGTACTTC

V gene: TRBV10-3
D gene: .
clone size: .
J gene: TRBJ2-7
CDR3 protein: CAIETANYEQYF
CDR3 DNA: TGTGCCATCGAGACAGCCAACTACGAGCAGTACTTC

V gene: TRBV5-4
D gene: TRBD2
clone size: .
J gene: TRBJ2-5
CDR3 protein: CASRSGLGETQYF
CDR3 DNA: TGTGCCAGCAGATCCGGACTAGGGGAGACCCAGTACTTC

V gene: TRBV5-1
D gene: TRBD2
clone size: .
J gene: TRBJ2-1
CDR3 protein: CASSLGGTNYNEQFF
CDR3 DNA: TGCGCCAGCAGCTTGGGGGGGACTAACTACAATGAGCAGTTCTTC

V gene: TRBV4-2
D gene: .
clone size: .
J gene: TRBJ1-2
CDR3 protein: CASSQERLTRDGYTF
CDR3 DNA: TGTGCCAGCAGCCAAGAACGTCTCACTAGGGATGGCTACACCTTC

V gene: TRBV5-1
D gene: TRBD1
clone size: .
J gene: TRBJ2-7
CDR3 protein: CASRGDRVYEQYF
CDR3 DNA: TGCGCCAGCAGGGGGGACAGGGTCTACGAGCAGTACTTC

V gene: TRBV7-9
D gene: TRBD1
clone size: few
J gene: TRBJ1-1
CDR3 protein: CASSSWTGWGTEAFF
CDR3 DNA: TGTGCCAGCAGCTCATGGACAGGTTGGGGCACTGAAGCTTTCTTT

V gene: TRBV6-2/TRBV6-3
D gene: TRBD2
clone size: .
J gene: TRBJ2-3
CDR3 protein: CASSYGLAATDTQYF
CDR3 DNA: TGTGCCAGCAGTTACGGACTAGCGGCCACAGATACGCAGTATTTT

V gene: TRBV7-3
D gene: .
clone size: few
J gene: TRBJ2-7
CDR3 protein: CASSALGVPYEQYF
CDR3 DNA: TGTGCCAGCAGCGCCCTCGGGGTCCCCTACGAGCAGTACTTC

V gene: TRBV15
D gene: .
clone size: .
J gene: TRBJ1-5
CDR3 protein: CATSYDEKSYQPQHF
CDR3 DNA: TGTGCCACCAGCTACGATGAGAAAAGCTATCAGCCCCAGCATTTT

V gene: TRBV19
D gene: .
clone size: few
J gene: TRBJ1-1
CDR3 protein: CASSIGGGTTEAFF
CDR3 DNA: TGTGCCAGTAGTATAGGCGGGGGTACAACTGAAGCTTTCTTT

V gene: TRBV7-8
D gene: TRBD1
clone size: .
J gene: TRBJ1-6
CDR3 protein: CASRPQGAMRNSPLHF
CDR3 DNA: TGTGCCAGCAGACCTCAGGGGGCAATGAGAAATTCACCCCTCCACTTT

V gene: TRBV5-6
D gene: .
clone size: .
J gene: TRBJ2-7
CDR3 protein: CASSFGSDSGVQYF
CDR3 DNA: TGTGCCAGCAGCTTCGGGAGCGATTCCGGGGTGCAGTACTTC

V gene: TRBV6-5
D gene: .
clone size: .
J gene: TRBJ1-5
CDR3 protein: CASSPRANQPQHF
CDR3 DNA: TGTGCCAGCAGTCCCAGGGCTAATCAGCCCCAGCATTTT

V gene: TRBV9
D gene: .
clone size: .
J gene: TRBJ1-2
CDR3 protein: CASSVGVGLAGGTTNYGYTF
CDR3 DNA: TGTGCCAGCAGCGTAGGTGTCGGGCTAGCGGGGGGGACGACTAACTATGGCTACACCTTC

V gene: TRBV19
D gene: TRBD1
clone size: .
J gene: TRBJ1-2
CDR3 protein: CASRFSDRVYGYTF
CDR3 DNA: TGTGCCAGTAGGTTTAGCGACAGGGTATATGGCTACACCTTC

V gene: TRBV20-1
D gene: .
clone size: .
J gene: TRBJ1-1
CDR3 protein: CSASWGRNTEAFF
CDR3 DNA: TGCAGTGCTAGTTGGGGCAGAAACACTGAAGCTTTCTTT

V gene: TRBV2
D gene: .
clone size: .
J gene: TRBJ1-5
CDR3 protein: CATELGGNQPQHF
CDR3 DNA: TGTGCCACCGAGTTAGGGGGCAATCAGCCCCAGCATTTT

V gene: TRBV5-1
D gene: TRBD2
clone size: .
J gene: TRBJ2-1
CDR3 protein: CASSPRGGGGDNEQFF
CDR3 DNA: TGCGCCAGCAGCCCCCGGGGTGGGGGGGGTGACAATGAGCAGTTCTTC

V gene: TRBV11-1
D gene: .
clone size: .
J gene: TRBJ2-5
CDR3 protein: CASSSRLVETQYF
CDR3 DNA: TGTGCCAGCAGCTCTCGACTTGTGGAGACCCAGTACTTC

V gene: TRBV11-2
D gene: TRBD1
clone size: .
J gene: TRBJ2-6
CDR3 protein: CASSFWDRGSGANVLTF
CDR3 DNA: TGTGCCAGCAGCTTTTGGGACAGGGGGTCTGGGGCCAACGTCCTGACTTTC

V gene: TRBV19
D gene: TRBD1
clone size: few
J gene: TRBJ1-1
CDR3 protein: CASSRQGMNTEAFF
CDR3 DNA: TGTGCCAGTAGTAGACAGGGGATGAACACTGAAGCTTTCTTT

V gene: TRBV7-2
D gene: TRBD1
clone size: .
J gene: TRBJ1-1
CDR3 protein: CASSSETGTGEAFF
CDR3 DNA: TGTGCCAGCAGCTCCGAAACCGGGACAGGGGAAGCTTTCTTT

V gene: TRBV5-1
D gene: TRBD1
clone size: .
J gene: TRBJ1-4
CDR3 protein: CASSLVGTATNEKLFF
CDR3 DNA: TGCGCCAGCAGCTTGGTTGGGACAGCAACTAATGAAAAACTGTTTTTT

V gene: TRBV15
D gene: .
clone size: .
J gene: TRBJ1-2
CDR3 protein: CATSGEQGEGYTF
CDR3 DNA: TGTGCCACCAGCGGTGAGCAGGGTGAAGGCTACACCTTC

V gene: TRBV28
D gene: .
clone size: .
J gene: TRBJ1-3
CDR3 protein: CASSLWRESGNTIYF
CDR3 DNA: TGTGCCAGCAGTTTATGGCGGGAGTCTGGAAACACCATATATTTT

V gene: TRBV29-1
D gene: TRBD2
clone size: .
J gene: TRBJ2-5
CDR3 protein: CSVGVYGLAETQYF
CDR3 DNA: TGCAGCGTTGGAGTATACGGACTAGCGGAGACCCAGTACTTC

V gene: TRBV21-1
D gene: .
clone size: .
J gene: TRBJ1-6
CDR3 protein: CASSKEGAENSPLHF
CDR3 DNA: TGTGCCAGCAGCAAAGAAGGGGCAGAGAATTCACCCCTCCACTTT

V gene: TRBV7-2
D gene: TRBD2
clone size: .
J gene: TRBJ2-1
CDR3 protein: CASSTRAGGGSYNEQFF
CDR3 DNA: TGTGCCAGCAGCACGAGGGCGGGGGGCGGCTCCTACAATGAGCAGTTCTTC

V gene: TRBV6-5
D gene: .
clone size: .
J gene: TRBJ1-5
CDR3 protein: CASSYSEPWNNQPQHF
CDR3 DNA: TGTGCCAGCAGTTACTCGGAGCCGTGGAACAATCAGCCCCAGCATTTT

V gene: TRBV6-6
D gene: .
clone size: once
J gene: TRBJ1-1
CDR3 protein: CASSYELNTEAFF
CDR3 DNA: TGTGCCAGCAGTTACGAGTTGAACACTGAAGCTTTCTTT

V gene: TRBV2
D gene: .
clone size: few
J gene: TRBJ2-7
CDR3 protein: CASSVELSYEQYF
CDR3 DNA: TGTGCCAGCAGTGTCGAGTTATCCTACGAGCAGTACTTC